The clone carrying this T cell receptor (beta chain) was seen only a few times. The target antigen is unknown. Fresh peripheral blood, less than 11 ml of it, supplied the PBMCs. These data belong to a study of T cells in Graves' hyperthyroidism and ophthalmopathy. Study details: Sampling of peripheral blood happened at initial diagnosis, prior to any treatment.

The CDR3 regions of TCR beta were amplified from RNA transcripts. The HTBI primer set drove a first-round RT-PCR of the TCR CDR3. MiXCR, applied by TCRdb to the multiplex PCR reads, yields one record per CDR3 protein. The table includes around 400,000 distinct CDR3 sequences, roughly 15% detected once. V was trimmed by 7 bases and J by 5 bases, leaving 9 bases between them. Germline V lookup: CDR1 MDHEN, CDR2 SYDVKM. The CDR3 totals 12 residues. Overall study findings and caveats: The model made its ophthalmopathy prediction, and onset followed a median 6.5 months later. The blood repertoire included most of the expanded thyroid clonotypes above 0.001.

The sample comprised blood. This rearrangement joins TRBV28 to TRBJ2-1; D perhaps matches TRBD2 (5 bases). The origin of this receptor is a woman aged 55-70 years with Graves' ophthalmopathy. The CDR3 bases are TGTGCCAGCAAAACTAGTAACAATGAGCAGTTCTTC. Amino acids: CASKTSNNEQFF. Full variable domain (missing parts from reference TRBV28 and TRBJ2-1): DVKVTQSSRYLVKRTGEKVFLECVQDMDHENMFWYRQDPGLGLRLIYFSYDVKMKEKGDIPEGYSVSREKKERFSLILESASTNQTSMYLCASKTSNNEQFFGPGTRLTVL.